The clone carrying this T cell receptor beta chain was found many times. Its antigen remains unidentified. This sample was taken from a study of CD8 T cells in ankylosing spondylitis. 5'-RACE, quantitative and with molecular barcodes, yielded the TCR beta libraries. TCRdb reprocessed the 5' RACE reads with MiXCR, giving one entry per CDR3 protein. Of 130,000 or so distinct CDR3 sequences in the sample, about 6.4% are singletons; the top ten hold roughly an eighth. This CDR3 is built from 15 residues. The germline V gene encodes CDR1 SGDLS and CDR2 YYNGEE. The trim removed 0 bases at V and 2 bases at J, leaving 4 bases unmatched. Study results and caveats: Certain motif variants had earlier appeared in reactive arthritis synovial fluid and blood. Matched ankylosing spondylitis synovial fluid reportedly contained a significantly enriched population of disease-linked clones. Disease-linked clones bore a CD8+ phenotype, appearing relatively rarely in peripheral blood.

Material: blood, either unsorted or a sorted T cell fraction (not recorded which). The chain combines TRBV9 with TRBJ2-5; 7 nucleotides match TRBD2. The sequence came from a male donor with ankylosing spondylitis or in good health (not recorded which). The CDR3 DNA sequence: TGTGCCAGCAGCGTAGTGGAGCGGGGTCAAGAGACCCAGTACTTC. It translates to CASSVVERGQETQYF.